This entry concerns a single T cell receptor beta chain. One end of the junction does not line up with germline, which may come from a read error. Produced via immunoSEQ multiplex PCR; TCRdb's table is partial and in-frame only. The data show tens of thousands of clones, around 75% seen once. The CDR3 extends over 17 amino acids. Per germline, CDR1 SSHAT and CDR2 FNYEAQ (reference sequence). The data are from a study of OX40 agonist ivuxolimab in advanced cancers. The sequence derives from an adult with an advanced solid tumor such as melanoma, head and neck, liver or kidney cancer. The chain uses TRBV7-7 and TRBJ2-1, with D perhaps assigned TRBD1 or TRBD2 (5 bases each). The sample was CD4+ or CD8+ T cells sorted from blood, taken in a trial of the OX40 agonist ivuxolimab. CDR3 amino acids: CASSLPGRARRDNEQFF. For the CDR3, the DNA is TGTGCTAGCAGCCTCCCAGGGCGGGCCAGACGGGACAATGAGCAGTTCTTC.